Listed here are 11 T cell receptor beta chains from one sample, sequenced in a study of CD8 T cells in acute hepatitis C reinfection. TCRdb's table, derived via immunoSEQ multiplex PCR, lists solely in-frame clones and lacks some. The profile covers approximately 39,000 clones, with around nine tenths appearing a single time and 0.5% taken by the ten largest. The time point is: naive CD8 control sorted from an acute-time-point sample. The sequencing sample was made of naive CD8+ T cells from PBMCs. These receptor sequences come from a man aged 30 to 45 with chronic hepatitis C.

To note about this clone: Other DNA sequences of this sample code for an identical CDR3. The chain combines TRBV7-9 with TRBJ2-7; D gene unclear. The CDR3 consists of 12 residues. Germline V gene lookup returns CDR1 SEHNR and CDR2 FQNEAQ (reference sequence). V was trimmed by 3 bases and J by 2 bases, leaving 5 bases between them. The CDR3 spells CASSFGAYEQYF. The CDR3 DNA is TGTGCCAGCAGCTTTGGGGCCTACGAGCAGTACTTC. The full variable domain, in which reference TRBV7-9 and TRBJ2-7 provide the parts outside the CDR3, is DTGVSQNPRHKITKRGQNVTFRCDPISEHNRLYWYRQTLGQGPEFLTYFQNEAQLEKSRLLSDRFSAERPKGSFSTLEIQRTEQGDSAMYLCASSFGAYEQYFGPGTRLTVT.

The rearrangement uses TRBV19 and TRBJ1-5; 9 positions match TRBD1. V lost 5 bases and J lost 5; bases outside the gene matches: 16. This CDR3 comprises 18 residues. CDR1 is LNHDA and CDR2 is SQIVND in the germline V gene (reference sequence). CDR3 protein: CASSGEALGQGIYQPQHF. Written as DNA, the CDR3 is TGTGCCAGTAGTGGTGAGGCCTTGGGACAGGGTATTTATCAGCCCCAGCATTTT.

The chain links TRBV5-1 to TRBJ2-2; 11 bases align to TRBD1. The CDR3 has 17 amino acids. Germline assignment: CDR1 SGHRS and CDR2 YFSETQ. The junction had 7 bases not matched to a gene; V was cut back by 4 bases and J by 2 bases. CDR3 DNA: TGCGCCAGCAGCACCGGACAGGGGGCACTTAACACCGGGGAGCTGTTTTTT. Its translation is CASSTGQGALNTGELFF.

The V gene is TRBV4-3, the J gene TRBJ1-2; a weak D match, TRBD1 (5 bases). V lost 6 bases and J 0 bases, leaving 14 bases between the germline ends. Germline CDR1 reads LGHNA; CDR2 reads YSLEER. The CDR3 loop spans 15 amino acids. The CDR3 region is CASRGSQGANYGYTF. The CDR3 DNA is TGCGCCAGCAGGGGAAGTCAGGGAGCTAACTATGGCTACACCTTC.

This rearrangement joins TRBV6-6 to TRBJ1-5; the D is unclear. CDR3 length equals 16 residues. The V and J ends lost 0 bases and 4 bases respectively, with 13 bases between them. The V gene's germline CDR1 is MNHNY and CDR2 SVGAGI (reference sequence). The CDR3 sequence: CASSYSSSGLNQPQHF. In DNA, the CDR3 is TGTGCCAGCAGTTACTCCTCATCAGGCTTAAATCAGCCCCAGCATTTT.

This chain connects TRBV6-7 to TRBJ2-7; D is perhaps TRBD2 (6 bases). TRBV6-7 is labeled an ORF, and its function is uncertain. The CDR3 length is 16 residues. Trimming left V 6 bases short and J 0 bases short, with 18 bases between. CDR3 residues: CASRGRRTGFSYEQYF. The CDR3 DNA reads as TGTGCCAGCAGAGGGAGGAGGACGGGTTTCTCCTACGAGCAGTACTTC.

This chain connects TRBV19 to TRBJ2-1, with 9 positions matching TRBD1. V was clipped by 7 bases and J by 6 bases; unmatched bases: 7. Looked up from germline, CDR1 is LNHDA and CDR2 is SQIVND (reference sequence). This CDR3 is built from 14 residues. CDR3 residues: CASTYRGPFNEQFF. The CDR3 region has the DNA TGTGCCAGTACTTACAGGGGGCCCTTCAATGAGCAGTTCTTC.

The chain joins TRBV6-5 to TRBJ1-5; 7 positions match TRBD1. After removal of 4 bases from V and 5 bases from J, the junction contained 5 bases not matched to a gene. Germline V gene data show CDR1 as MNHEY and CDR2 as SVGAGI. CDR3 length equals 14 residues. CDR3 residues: CASSFIQGHQPQHF. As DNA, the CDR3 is TGTGCCAGCAGTTTCATACAGGGGCATCAGCCCCAGCATTTT.

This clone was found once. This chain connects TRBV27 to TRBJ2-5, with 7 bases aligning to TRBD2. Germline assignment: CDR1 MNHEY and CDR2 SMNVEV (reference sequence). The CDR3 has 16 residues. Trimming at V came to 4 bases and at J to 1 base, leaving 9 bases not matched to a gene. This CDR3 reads CASSSGGLERQETQYF. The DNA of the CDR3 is TGTGCCAGCAGTTCTGGTGGACTAGAGCGCCAAGAGACCCAGTACTTC.

The CDR3 sequence: CASSLDLAPPSYEQYF. CDR3 in DNA: TGTGCCAGCAGCTTAGATCTAGCGCCGCCCTCCTACGAGCAGTACTTC. This chain joins TRBV11-1 and TRBJ2-7; D possibly corresponds to TRBD2 (6 bases). The germline gives CDR1 SGHAT, CDR2 FQDESV (reference sequence). Between the trimmed V and J ends, which lost 1 base and 0 bases, there was a span of 13 bases. This CDR3 region has 16 residues.

DNA for the CDR3: TGCAGCGTTGGGCCGGGGAACACTGAAGCTTTCTTT. This encodes CSVGPGNTEAFF. The chain has TRBV29-1 and TRBJ1-1; D not resolved. The V gene lost 4 bases and the J gene lost 1 base, with 7 bases spanning the gap. This CDR3 is 12 amino acids long. The germline V gene has CDR1 SQVTM and CDR2 ANQGSEA. The full variable domain, completed using reference TRBV29-1 and TRBJ1-1, is SAVISQKPSRDICQRGTSLTIQCQVDSQVTMMFWYRQQPGQSLTLIATANQGSEATYESGFVIDKFPISRPNLTFSTLTVSNMSPEDSSIYLCSVGPGNTEAFFGQGTRLTVV.